This T cell receptor (beta chain) was obtained from a study of T cell changes during pregnancy in multiple sclerosis. TCRdb's table, derived via immunoSEQ multiplex PCR, lists solely in-frame clones and lacks some. The repertoire holds about 60,000 clones, with more than 75% as singletons. Germline assignment: CDR1 SGHRS and CDR2 YFSETQ. V was pared by 4 bases and J by 0 bases, with 16 bases between. The CDR3 consists of 16 residues. The rearrangement uses TRBV5-1 and TRBJ1-2; TRBD1 might be the D (6 bases). This TCR was sampled from a female donor with multiple sclerosis, enrolled in a pregnancy study. Here the sequenced sample was peripheral blood, taken in the second trimester of pregnancy. As DNA, the CDR3 is TGCGCCAGCAGCCGGAGCGGGAACAGGGCTAACTATGGCTACACCTTC. It specifies CASSRSGNRANYGYTF.